The rows below give T cell receptor beta chains drawn from one sample of a study of human CD4 T cells and Enterobacteriaceae. The repertoire was sequenced with immunoSEQ multiplex PCR; TCRdb's copy has only in-frame clones and lacks some. Among hundreds of clones listed, roughly 35% were seen once. The sequencing input was bacteria-reactive CD4+ T cells grown in culture. Receptor source: a human donor in good health. CDR3s include the opening cysteine and the closing phenylalanine or tryptophan. The D gene is left open where the match is weak. Expanded clones are given a class, and other clones once, few, many or no size at all.

>NA|TRBV2|few|TRBJ2-5
CASSEAGVMETQYF
TGTGCCAGCAGTGAAGCGGGAGTTATGGAGACCCAGTACTTC
>NA|TRBV11-2|NA|TRBJ2-7
CASSLNRDYEQYF
TGTGCCAGCAGCTTAAACAGGGACTACGAGCAGTACTTC
>TRBD1|TRBV11-3|NA|TRBJ2-1
CASSLGGTGLYNEQFF
TGTGCCAGCAGCTTAGGAGGGACAGGGCTCTACAATGAGCAGTTCTTC
>NA|TRBV7-6|NA|TRBJ2-2
CASSLERGGSVIGTGELFF
TGTGCCAGCAGCTTAGAAAGAGGGGGAAGCGTTATCGGGACCGGGGAGCTGTTTTTT
>NA|TRBV6-5|few|TRBJ1-1
CASSYSQKNTEAFF
TGTGCCAGCAGTTACTCCCAGAAGAACACTGAAGCTTTCTTT
>NA|TRBV7-9|few|TRBJ1-3
CASAKGGAGDLAGGNTIYF
TGTGCCAGCGCCAAGGGGGGGGCGGGAGACCTGGCCGGTGGAAACACCATATATTTT
>TRBD2|TRBV18|large|TRBJ2-1
CASSPGLADNEQFF
TGTGCCAGCTCACCGGGACTAGCGGACAATGAGCAGTTCTTC
>TRBD2|TRBV7-9|NA|TRBJ2-7
CASSLAGGYEQYF
TGTGCCAGCAGCTTAGCGGGAGGGTATGAGCAGTACTTC
>NA|TRBV7-4|NA|TRBJ1-2
CASSLGDGYTF
TGTGCCAGCAGCTTAGGGGATGGCTACACCTTC
>NA|TRBV28|few|TRBJ1-1
CASSLWGGYTEAFF
TGTGCCAGCAGTTTATGGGGGGGCTACACTGAAGCTTTCTTT
>NA|TRBV14|large|TRBJ2-5
CASSLGGGQRQNSQETQYF
TGTGCCAGCAGCCTTGGCGGAGGACAGCGTCAGAACTCTCAAGAGACCCAGTACTTC
>NA|TRBV5-1|NA|TRBJ1-1
CANSLFAGAQGEAFF
TGCGCCAACAGCTTGTTCGCGGGGGCTCAAGGCGAAGCTTTCTTT
>NA|TRBV19|NA|TRBJ2-1
CASSFGGALNEQFF
TGTGCCAGTAGTTTCGGAGGGGCCCTCAATGAGCAGTTCTTC
>NA|TRBV5-6|medium-sized|TRBJ1-1
CASSRGGRPEAFF
TGTGCCAGCAGCAGGGGGGGACGCCCTGAAGCTTTCTTT
>NA|TRBV4-1|few|TRBJ2-3
CASSQALPTDTQYF
TGCGCCAGCAGCCAAGCACTACCCACAGATACGCAGTATTTT
>NA|TRBV7-9|few|TRBJ2-6
CASSLDGAGANVLTF
TGTGCCAGCAGCTTAGACGGGGCTGGGGCCAACGTCCTGACTTTC
>TRBD1|TRBV5-8|medium-sized|TRBJ2-7
CASSPWDRVSYEQYF
TGTGCCAGCAGCCCTTGGGACAGGGTGTCCTACGAGCAGTACTTC